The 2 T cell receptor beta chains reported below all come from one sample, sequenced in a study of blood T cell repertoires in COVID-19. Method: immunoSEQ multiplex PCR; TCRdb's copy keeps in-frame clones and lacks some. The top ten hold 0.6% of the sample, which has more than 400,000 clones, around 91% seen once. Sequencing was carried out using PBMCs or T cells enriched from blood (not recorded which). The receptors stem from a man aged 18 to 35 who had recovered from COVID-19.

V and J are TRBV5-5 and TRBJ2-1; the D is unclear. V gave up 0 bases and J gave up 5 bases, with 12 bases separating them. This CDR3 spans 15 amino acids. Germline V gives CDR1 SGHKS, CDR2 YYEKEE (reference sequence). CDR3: CASSLGLHPDNEQFF. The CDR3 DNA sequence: TGTGCCAGCAGCTTGGGACTTCATCCCGACAATGAGCAGTTCTTC.

The CDR3 region has the DNA TGTGCCAGCAGCCTCCGGGACAGGTTACATGGCTACACCTTC. Translating gives CASSLRDRLHGYTF. The chain links TRBV3-1 (or the pseudogene TRBV3-2) to TRBJ1-2; 8 bases match TRBD1. This CDR3 region has 14 residues. With 4 bases clipped from V and 6 bases from J, the junction kept 7 bases outside the gene matches. Germline CDR1 is LGHDT and CDR2 is YNNKEL (reference sequence).